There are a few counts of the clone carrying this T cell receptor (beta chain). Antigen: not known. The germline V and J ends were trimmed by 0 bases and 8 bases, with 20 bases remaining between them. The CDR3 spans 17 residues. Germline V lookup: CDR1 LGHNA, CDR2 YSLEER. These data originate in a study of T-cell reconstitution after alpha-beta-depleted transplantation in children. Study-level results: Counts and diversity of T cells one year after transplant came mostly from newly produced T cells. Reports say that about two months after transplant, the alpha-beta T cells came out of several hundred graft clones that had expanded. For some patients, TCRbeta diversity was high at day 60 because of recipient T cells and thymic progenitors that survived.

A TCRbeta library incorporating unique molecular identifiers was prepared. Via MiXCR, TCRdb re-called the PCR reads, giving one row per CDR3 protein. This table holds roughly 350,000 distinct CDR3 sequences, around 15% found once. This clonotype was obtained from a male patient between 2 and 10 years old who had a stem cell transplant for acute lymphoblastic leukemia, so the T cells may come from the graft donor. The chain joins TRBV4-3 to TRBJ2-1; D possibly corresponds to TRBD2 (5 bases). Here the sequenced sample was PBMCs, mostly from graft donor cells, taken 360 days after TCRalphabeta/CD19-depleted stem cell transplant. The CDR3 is CASSQDRASPKEDEQFF. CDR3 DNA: TGCGCCAGCAGCCAAGATAGGGCCTCCCCGAAGGAGGATGAGCAGTTCTTC.